Presented here are 2 T cell receptor beta chains from one specimen sequenced in a study. TCRdb itself ran the RT-PCR reads through MiXCR, one entry per CDR3 protein. The data contain more than 550,000 distinct CDR3 sequences, around 14% of them seen just once; the ten biggest clones take up just over 3.5%. The source material was memory CD4+ T cells from blood. The receptors originated from a female donor in good health, serving as a healthy control.

Many counts were recorded for this clonotype. This chain uses TRBV27 with TRBJ2-1; D is tentatively TRBD1 or TRBD2 (5 bases each). V dropped 5 bases and J dropped 1 base, with 15 bases sitting between them. CDR1 MNHEY and CDR2 SMNVEV come from the germline V gene (reference sequence). The CDR3 totals 16 residues. The CDR3 here is CASSPRDRGSYNEQFF. The CDR3 DNA reads TGTGCCAGCAGTCCCCGGGACCGCGGATCCTACAATGAGCAGTTCTTC.

The V call is TRBV4-3, the J call TRBJ2-3; TRBD1 matches 11 bases. This CDR3 region has 17 residues. V dropped 0 bases and J dropped 6; count of bases not matched to a gene: 8. CDR1 is LGHNA and CDR2 is YSLEER in the germline V gene. CDR3 amino acids: CASSQDWTGGAPDTQYF. For the CDR3, the DNA is TGCGCCAGCAGCCAAGACTGGACAGGGGGCGCCCCGGATACGCAGTATTTT.